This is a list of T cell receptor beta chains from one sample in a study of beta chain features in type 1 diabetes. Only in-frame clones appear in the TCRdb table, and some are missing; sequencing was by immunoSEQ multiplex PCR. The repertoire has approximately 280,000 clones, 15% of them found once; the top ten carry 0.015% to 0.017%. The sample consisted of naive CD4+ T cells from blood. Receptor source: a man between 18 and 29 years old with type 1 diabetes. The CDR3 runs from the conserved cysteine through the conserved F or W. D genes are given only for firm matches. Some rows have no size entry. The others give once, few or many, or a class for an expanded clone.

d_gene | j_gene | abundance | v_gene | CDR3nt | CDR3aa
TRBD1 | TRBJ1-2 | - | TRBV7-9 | TGTGCCAGCACCCTTTCCAAACAGGGGTACGGCTACACCTTC | CASTLSKQGYGYTF
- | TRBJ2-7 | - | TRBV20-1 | TGCAGTGCTACAGGGTATAGCGAGCAGTACTTC | CSATGYSEQYF
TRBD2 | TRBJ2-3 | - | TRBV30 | TGTGCCTGGAGCCGAACTCGGACTAGCGGGGGGGCCCCGGATACGCAGTATTTT | CAWSRTRTSGGAPDTQYF
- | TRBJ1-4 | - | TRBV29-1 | TGCAGCGTCCAGATGCAGGGTCTAAAGGAAAAACTGTTTTTT | CSVQMQGLKEKLFF
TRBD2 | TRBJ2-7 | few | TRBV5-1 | TGCGCCAGCAGCCGACTAGCGGGAGAAGAGCAGTACTTC | CASSRLAGEEQYF
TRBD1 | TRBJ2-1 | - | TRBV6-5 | TGTGCCAGCACCCCCGGGACAGGGCACAATGAGCAGTTCTTC | CASTPGTGHNEQFF
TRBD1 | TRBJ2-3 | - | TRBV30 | TGTGCCTGGAGCCGGGACAGTTACACAGATACGCAGTATTTT | CAWSRDSYTDTQYF
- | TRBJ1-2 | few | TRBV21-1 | TGTGCCAGCAGCCCACAGGGGGTTGATGGCTACACCTTC | CASSPQGVDGYTF
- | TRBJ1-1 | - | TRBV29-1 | TGCGGGGGGGCTGGTTTCAATAGCGAAGCTTTCTTT | CGGAGFNSEAFF
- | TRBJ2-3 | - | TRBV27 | TGTGCCAGCGTATTCTCCACCGGGGAAGATACGCAGTATTTT | CASVFSTGEDTQYF
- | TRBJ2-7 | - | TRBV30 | TGTGCCTGGGCTACAGGGTATCGGTCCTACGAGCAGTACTTC | CAWATGYRSYEQYF
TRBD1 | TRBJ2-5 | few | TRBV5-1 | TGCGCCAGCAGCTTACAGGGGAACCAAGAGACCCAGTACTTC | CASSLQGNQETQYF